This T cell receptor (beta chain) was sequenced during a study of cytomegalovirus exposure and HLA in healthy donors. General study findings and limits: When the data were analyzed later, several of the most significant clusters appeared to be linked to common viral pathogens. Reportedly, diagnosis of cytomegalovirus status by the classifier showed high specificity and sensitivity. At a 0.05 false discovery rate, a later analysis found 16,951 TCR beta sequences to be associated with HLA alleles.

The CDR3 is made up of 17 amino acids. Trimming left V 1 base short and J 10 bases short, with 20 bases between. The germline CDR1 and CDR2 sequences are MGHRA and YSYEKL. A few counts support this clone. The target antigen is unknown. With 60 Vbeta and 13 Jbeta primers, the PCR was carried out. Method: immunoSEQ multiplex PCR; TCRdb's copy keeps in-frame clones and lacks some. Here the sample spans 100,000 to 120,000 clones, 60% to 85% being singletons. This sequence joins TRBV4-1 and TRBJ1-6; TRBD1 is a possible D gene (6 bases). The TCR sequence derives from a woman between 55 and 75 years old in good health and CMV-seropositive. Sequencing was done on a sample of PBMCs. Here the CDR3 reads CASSQGLLWGRGSPLHF. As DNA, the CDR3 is TGCGCCAGCAGCCAAGGGCTCTTGTGGGGGCGAGGATCACCCCTCCACTTT.